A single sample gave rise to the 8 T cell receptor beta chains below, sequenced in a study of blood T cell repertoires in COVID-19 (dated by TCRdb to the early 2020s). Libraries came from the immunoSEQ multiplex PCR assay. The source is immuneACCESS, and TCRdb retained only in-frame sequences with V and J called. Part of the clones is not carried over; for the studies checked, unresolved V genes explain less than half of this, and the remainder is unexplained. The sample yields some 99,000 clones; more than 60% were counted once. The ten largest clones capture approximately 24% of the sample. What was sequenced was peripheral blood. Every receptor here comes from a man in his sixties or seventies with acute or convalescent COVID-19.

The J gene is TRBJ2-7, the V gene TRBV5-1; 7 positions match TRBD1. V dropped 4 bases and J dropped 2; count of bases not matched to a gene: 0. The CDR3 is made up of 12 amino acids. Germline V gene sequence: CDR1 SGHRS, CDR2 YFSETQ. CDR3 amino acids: CASSGTAYEQYF. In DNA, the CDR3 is TGCGCCAGCAGCGGGACAGCCTACGAGCAGTACTTC.

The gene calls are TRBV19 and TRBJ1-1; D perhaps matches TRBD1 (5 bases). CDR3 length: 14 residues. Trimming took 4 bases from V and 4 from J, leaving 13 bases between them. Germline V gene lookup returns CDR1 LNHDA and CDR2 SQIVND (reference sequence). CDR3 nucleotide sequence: TGTGCCAGTAGTAGCAAATCCAGGGTCACTGAAGCTTTCTTT. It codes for CASSSKSRVTEAFF.

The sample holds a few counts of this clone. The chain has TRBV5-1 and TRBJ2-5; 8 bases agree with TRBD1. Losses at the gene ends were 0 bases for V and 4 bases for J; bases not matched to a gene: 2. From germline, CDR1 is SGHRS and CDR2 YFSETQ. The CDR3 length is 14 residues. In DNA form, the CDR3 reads TGCGCCAGCAGCTTGGGGACAGGGCTAGAGACCCAGTACTTC. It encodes CASSLGTGLETQYF.

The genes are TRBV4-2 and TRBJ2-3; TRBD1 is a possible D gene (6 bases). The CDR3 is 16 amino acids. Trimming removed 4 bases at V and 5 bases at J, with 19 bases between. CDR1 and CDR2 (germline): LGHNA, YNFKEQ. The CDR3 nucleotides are TGTGCCAGCAGCCGGGACCCGGACAGAGTGGGAGATACGCAGTATTTT. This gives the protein CASSRDPDRVGDTQYF.

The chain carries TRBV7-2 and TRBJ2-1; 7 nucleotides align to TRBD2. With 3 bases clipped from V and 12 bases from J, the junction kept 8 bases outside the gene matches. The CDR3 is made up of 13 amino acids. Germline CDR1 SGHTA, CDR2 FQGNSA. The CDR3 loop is CASSFQRGWGQFF. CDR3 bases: TGTGCCAGCAGCTTCCAGCGGGGCTGGGGGCAGTTCTTC.

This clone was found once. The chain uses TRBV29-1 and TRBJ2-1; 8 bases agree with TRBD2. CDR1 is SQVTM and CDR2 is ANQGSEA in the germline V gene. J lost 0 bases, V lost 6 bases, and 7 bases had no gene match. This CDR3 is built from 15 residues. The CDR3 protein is CSVESGGHSYNEQFF. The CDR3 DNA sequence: TGCAGCGTAGAAAGCGGGGGTCACTCCTACAATGAGCAGTTCTTC.

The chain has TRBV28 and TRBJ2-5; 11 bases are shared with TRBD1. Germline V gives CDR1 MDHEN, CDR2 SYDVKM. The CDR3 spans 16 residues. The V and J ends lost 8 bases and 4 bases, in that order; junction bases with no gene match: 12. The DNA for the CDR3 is TGTGCCAGCGATTCTGGACAGGGGGCGTTCAGAGAGACCCAGTACTTC. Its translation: CASDSGQGAFRETQYF.

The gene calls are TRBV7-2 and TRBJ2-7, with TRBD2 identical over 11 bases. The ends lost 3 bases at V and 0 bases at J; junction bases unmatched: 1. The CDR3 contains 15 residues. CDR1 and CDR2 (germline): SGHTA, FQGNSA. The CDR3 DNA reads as TGTGCCAGCAGCTTCGGACTAGCGGGCTCCTACGAGCAGTACTTC. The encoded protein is CASSFGLAGSYEQYF. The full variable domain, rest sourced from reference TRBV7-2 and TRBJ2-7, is GAGVSQSPSNKVTEKGKDVELRCDPISGHTALYWYRQSLGQGLEFLIYFQGNSAPDKSGLPSDRFSAERTGGSVSTLTIQRTQQEDSAVYLCASSFGLAGSYEQYFGPGTRLTVT.